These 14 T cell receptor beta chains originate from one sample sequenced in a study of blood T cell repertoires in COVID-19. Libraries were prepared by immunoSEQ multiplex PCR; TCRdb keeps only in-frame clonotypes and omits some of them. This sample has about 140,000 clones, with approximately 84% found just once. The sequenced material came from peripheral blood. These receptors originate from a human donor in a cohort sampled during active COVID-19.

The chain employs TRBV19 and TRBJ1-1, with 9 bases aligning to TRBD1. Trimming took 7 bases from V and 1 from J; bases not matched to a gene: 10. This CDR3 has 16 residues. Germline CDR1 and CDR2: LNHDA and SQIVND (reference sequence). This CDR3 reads CASTSRPGQGNTEAFF. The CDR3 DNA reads TGTGCCAGTACCTCGCGACCGGGACAGGGGAACACTGAAGCTTTCTTT.

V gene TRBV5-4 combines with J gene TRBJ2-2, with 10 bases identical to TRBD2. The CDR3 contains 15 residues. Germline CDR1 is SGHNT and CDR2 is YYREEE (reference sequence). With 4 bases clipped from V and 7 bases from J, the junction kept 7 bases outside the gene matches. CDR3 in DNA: TGTGCCAGCAGCCAGGAGCGGGGGGGAATCGGGGAGCTGTTTTTT. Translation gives CASSQERGGIGELFF.

Here the CDR3 DNA reads TGTGCCACCAACGACAGGGACGGTCCTAGCACAGATACGCAGTATTTT. This translates into CATNDRDGPSTDTQYF. The J gene is TRBJ2-3, the V gene TRBV15, with 7 bases identical to TRBD1. J gave up 0 bases and V 7 bases, and 10 bases lay outside the gene matches. The germline gives CDR1 LNHNV, CDR2 YYDKDF (reference sequence). This CDR3 comprises 16 residues.

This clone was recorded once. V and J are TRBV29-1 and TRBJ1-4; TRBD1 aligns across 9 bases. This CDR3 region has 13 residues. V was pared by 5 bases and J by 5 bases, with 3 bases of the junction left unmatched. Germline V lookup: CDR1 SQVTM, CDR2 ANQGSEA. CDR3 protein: CSVHTGGNEKLFF. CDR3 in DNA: TGCAGCGTTCACACAGGGGGCAATGAAAAACTGTTTTTT. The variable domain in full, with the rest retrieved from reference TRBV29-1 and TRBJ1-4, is SAVISQKPSRDICQRGTSLTIQCQVDSQVTMMFWYRQQPGQSLTLIATANQGSEATYESGFVIDKFPISRPNLTFSTLTVSNMSPEDSSIYLCSVHTGGNEKLFFGSGTQLSVL.

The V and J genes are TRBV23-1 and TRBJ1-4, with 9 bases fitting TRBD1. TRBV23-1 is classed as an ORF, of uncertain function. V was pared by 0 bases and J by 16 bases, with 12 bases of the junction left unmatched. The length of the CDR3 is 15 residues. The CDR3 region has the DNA TGCGCCAGCAGTCAATCGAGACAGGGGGAGAACAAAGGGTTTTTT. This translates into CASSQSRQGENKGFF.

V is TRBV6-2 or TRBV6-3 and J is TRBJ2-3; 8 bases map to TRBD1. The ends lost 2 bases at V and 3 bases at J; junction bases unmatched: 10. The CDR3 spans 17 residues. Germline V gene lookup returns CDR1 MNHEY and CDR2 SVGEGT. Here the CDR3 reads CASSYVVGQGWTDTQYF. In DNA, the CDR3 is TGTGCCAGCAGTTACGTCGTTGGACAGGGTTGGACAGATACGCAGTATTTT.

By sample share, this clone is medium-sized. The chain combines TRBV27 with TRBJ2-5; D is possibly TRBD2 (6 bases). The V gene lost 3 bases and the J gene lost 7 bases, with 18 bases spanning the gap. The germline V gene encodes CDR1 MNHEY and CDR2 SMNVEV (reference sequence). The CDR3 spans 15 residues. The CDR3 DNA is TGTGCCAGCAGTTTCGGCTCCTTTTTGGGGGGGACCCAGTACTTC. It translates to CASSFGSFLGGTQYF.

DNA for the CDR3: TGTGCCAGCAGCTTAGCGGTCCGGGTAAAAGGCTACACCTTC. It yields the protein CASSLAVRVKGYTF. The chain couples TRBV7-2 to TRBJ1-2; unclear D gene. V lost 0 bases and J 8 bases, leaving 13 bases between the germline ends. This CDR3 comprises 14 residues. From germline, CDR1 is SGHTA and CDR2 FQGNSA.

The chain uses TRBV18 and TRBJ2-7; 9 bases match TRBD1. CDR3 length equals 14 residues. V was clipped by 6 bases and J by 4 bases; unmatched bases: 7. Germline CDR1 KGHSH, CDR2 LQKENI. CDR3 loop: CASSPGTGRYEQYF. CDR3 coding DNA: TGTGCCAGCTCGCCCGGGACAGGGCGTTACGAGCAGTACTTC.

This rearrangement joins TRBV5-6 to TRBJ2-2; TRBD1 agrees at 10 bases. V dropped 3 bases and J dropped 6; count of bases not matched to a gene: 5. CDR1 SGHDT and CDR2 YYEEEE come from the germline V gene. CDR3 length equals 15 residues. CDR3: CASSSGTGAPGELFF. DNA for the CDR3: TGTGCCAGCAGCTCCGGGACAGGGGCGCCCGGGGAGCTGTTTTTT. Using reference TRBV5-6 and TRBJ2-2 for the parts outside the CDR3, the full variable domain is DAGVTQSPTHLIKTRGQQVTLRCSPKSGHDTVSWYQQALGQGPQFIFQYYEEEERQRGNFPDRFSGHQFPNYSSELNVNALLLGDSALYLCASSSGTGAPGELFFGEGSRLTVL.

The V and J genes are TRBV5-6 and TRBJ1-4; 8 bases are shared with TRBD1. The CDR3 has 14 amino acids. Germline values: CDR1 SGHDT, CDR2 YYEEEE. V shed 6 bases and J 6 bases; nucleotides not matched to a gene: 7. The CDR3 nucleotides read TGTGCCAGCATCAGCAGGGGGCTTCATGAAAAACTGTTTTTT. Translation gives CASISRGLHEKLFF.

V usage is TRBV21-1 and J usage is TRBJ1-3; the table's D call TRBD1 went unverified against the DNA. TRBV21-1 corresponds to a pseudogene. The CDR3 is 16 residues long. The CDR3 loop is CASSKARTGAGNTIYF. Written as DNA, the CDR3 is TGTGCCAGCAGCAAAGCAAGGACAGGGGCTGGAAACACCATATATTTT.

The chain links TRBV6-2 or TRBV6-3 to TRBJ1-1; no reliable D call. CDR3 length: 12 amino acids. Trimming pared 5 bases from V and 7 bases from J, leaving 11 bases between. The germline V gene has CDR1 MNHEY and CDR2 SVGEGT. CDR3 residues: CASSRPTGEAFF. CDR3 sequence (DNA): TGTGCCAGCAGTCGCCCGACGGGTGAAGCTTTCTTT.

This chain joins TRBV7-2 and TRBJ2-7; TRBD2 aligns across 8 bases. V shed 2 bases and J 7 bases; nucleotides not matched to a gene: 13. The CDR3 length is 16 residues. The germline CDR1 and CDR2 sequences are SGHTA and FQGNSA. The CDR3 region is CASSLQVGRGAGEQYF. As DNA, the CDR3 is TGTGCCAGCAGCTTACAAGTCGGGCGGGGGGCAGGAGAGCAGTACTTC.